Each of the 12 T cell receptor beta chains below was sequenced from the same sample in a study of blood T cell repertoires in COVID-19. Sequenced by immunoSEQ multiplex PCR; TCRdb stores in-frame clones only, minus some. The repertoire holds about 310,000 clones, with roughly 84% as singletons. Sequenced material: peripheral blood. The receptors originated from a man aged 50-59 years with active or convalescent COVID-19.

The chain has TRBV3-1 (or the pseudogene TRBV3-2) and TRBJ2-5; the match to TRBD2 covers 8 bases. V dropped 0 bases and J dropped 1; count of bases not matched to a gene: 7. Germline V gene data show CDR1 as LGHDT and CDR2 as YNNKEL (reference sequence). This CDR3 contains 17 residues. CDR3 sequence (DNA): TGTGCCAGCAGCCAAGATCTCAGCGGGAGACGCCAAGAGACCCAGTACTTC. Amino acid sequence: CASSQDLSGRRQETQYF.

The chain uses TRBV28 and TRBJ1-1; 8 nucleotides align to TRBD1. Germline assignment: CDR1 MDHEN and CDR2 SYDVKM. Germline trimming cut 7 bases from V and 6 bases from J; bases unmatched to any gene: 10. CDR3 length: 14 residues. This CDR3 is CASNLGQEVAEAFF. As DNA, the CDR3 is TGTGCCAGCAATCTGGGACAGGAGGTGGCTGAAGCTTTCTTT.

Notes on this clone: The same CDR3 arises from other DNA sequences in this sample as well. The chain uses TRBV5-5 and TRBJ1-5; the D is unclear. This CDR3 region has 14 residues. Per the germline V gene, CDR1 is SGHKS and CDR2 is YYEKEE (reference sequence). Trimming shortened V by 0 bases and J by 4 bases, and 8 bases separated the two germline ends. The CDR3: CASSLASENQPQHF. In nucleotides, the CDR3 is TGTGCCAGCAGCTTGGCGTCGGAGAATCAGCCCCAGCATTTT.

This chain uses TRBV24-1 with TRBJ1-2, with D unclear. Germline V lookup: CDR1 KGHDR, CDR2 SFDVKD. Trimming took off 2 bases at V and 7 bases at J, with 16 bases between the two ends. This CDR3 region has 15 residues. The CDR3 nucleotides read TGTGCCACCAGTGATTCCGCCGGGAGATGGGGTGGCTACACCTTC. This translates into CATSDSAGRWGGYTF.

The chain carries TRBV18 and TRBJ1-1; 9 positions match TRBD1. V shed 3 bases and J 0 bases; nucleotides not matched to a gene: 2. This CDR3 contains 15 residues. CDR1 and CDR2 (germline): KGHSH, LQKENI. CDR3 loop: CASSPRDRVNTEAFF. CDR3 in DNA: TGTGCCAGCTCACCCCGGGACAGGGTGAACACTGAAGCTTTCTTT.

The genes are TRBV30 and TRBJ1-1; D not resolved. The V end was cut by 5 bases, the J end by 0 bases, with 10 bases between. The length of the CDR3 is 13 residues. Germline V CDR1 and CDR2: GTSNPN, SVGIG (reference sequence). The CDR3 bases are TGTGCCTGGTGCGGCGACGTGAACACTGAAGCTTTCTTT. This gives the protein CAWCGDVNTEAFF. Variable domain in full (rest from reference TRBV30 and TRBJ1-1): SQTIHQWPATLVQPVGSPLSLECTVEGTSNPNLYWYRQAAGRGLQLLFYSVGIGQISSEVPQNLSASRPQDRQFILSSKKLLLSDSGFYLCAWCGDVNTEAFFGQGTRLTVV.

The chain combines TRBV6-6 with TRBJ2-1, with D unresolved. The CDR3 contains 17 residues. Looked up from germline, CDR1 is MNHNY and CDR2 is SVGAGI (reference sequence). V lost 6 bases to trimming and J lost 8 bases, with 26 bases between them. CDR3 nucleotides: TGTGCCAGCAGACGACCACCGGGTAGTACGACCCCATATGAGCAGTTCTTC. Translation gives CASRRPPGSTTPYEQFF.

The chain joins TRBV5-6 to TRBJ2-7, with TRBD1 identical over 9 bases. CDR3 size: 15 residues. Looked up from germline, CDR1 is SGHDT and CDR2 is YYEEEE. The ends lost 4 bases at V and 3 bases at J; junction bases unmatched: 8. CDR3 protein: CASSARPGQGYEQYF. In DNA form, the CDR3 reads TGTGCCAGCAGCGCTCGGCCGGGACAGGGCTACGAGCAGTACTTC.

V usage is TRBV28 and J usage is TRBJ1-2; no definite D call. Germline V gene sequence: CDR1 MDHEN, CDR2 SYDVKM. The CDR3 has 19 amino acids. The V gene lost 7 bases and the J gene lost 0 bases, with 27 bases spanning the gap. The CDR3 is CASTSPRFESPRSNYGYTF. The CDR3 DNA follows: TGTGCCAGCACCTCACCAAGGTTCGAGTCCCCCAGGTCTAACTATGGCTACACCTTC.

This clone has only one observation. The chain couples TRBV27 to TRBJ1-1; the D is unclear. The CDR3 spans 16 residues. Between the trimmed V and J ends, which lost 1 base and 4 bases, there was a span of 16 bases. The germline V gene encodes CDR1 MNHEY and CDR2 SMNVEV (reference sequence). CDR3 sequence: CASSLYASRVGTEAFF. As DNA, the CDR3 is TGTGCCAGCAGTTTATATGCGTCCCGGGTAGGCACTGAAGCTTTCTTT.

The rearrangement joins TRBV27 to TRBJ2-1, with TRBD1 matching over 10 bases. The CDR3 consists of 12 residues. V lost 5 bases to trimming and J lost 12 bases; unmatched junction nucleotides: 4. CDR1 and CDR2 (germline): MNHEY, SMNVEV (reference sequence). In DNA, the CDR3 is TGTGCCAGCAGTAACCGGGACAGGGGGCAGTTCTTC. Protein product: CASSNRDRGQFF.

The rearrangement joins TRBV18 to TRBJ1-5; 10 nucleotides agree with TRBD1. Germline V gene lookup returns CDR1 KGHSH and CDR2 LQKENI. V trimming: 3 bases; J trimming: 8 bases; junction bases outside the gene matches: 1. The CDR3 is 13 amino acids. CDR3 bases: TGTGCCAGCTCACCTGGACAGGGGGAGCCCCAGCATTTT. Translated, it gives CASSPGQGEPQHF.